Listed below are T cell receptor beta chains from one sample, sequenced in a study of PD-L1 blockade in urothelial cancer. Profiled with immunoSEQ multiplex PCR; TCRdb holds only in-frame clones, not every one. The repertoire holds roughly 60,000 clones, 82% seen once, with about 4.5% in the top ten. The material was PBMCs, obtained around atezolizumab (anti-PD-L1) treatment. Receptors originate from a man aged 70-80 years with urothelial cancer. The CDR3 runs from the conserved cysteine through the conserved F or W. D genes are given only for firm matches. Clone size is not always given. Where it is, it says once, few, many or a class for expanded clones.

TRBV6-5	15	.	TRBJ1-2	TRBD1	TGTGCCAGCAGTACAACCGGGACAGGCAACTATGGCTACACCTTC	CASSTTGTGNYGYTF
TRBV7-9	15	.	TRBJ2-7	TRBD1	TGTGCCAGCAGCTTACCTCACCGACAGGGTCCAGAGCAGTACTTC	CASSLPHRQGPEQYF
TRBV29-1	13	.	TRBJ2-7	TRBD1	TGCAGCGTGGGCGCAGGGGGCAGCTACGAGCAGTACTTC	CSVGAGGSYEQYF
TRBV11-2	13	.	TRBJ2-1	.	TGTGCCAGCAGCGTCGGGACCTACAATGAGCAGTTCTTC	CASSVGTYNEQFF
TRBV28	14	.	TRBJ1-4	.	TGTGCCAGCAGTTCGGGGGCAACTAATGAAAAACTGTTTTTT	CASSSGATNEKLFF
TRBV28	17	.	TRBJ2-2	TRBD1	TGTGCCAGCAGTACAACCGGGACAGGGGATGACACCGGGGAGCTGTTTTTT	CASSTTGTGDDTGELFF
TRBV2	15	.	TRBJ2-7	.	TGTGCCAGTCAATCTGGGGCAGGGGTAGACTACGAGCAGTACTTC	CASQSGAGVDYEQYF
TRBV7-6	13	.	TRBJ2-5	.	TGTGCCAGCAGCCCCCACCCGGGAGAGACCCAGTACTTC	CASSPHPGETQYF
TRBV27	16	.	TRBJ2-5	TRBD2	TGTGCCAGCAGCACTACTAGCGGTTCGTACCAAGAGACCCAGTACTTC	CASSTTSGSYQETQYF
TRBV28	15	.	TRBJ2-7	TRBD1	TGTGCCAGCAGGCAACATAGACAGGGGGCCAACGAGCAGTACTTC	CASRQHRQGANEQYF
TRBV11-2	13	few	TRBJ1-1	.	TGTGCCAGCAGCTTAACAGCAAACACTGAAGCTTTCTTT	CASSLTANTEAFF
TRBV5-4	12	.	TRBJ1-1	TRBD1	TGTGCCAGCAGCGGGGACAGCAGTGGAGCTTTCTTT	CASSGDSSGAFF
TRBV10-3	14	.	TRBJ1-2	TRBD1	TGTGCCATCAGCGTACCGGGACAGGGGTATGGCTACACCTTC	CAISVPGQGYGYTF
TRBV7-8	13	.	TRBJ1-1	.	TGTGCCAGCAGCTTACTAGGGGGCACTGAAGCTTTCTTT	CASSLLGGTEAFF
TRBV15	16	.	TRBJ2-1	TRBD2	TGTGCCACCAGCAAGGGGCGGGAGGGCCCCTACAATGAGCAGTTCTTC	CATSKGREGPYNEQFF
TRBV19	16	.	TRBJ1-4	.	TGTGCCAGTAGTCACCCCCGGGTTGCAACTAATGAAAAACTGTTTTTT	CASSHPRVATNEKLFF
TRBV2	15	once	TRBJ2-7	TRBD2	TGTGCCAGCAGTGCGTCCGAACTAGCGGGCTACGAGCAGTACTTC	CASSASELAGYEQYF
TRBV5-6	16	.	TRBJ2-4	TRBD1	TGTGCCAGCAGCTCCGGGACAGGGGGCGCAGAAAACATTCAGTACTTC	CASSSGTGGAENIQYF
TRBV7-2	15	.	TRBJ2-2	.	TGTGCCAGCAGCCCAAGGACTGCGAACACCGGGGAGCTGTTTTTT	CASSPRTANTGELFF
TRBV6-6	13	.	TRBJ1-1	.	TGTGCCAGCAGTTCAGGGGCCGGCACTGAAGCTTTCTTT	CASSSGAGTEAFF
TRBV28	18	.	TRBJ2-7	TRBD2	TGTGCCAGCAGACGAGGAGGGACTAGCGGCCAACAAACCTACGAGCAGTACTTC	CASRRGGTSGQQTYEQYF
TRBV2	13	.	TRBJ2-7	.	TGTGCCACCGGGACTTCACCCCCCTACGAGCAGTACTTC	CATGTSPPYEQYF
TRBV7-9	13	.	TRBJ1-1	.	TGTGCCAGCAGCTTTACAGTGAACACTGAAGCTTTCTTT	CASSFTVNTEAFF
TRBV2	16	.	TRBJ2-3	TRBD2	TGTGCCAGCAGTGAAGCGGTAGCGGGAATAACAGATACGCAGTATTTT	CASSEAVAGITDTQYF
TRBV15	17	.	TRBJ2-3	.	TGTGCCACCAGCAGAGGGAGGGGCGTAACAAGCACAGATACGCAGTATTTT	CATSRGRGVTSTDTQYF
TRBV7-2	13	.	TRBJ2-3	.	TGTGCCAGCAGCCCGAGCCACGGGGGAGCTGGGTATTTT	CASSPSHGGAGYF
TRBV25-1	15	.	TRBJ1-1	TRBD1	TGTGCCAGCAGTCCCGCTAGGGGGCTGAACACTGAAGCTTTCTTT	CASSPARGLNTEAFF
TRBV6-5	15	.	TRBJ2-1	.	TGTGCCAGCAGTTACTCGACTGCAGGGGAGAGTGAGCAGTTCTTC	CASSYSTAGESEQFF
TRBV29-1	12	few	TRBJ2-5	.	TGCAGCGTTGTAGCGAGCGGGGAGACCCAGTACTTC	CSVVASGETQYF
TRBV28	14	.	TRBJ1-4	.	TGTGCCAGCAGTTCCCCTTCAACTAATGAAAAACTGTTTTTT	CASSSPSTNEKLFF
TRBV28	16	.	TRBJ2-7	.	TGTGCCAGCCCCCCGTCAGGGAGGAGGACCAACTACGAGCAGTACTTC	CASPPSGRRTNYEQYF
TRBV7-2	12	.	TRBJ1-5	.	TGTGCCAGCAGCCAATCCAATCAGCCCCAGCATTTT	CASSQSNQPQHF
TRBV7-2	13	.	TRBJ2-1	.	TGTGCCAGCAGCTTATGGAGCTACAATGAGCAGTTCTTC	CASSLWSYNEQFF
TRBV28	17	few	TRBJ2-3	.	TGTGCCAGCAGTTTAATCGGGAGTGGGTTAATGGCAGATACGCAGTATTTT	CASSLIGSGLMADTQYF
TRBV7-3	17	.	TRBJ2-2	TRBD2	TGTGCCAGCAGCTCGGGGAGCGGGGGGGGGATTGCCGGGGAGCTGTTTTTT	CASSSGSGGGIAGELFF
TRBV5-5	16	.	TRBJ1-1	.	TGTGCCAGCAGCTTGGACCCCCCCGCGCGGGGCACTGAAGCTTTCTTT	CASSLDPPARGTEAFF
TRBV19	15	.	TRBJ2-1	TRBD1	TGTGCCAGTAGTATTACGGGACAGGGGATCAATGAGCAGTTCTTC	CASSITGQGINEQFF
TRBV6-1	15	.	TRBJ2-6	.	TGTGCCAGCAGTCCGGGCAGGGCTGGGGCCAACGTCCTGACTTTC	CASSPGRAGANVLTF
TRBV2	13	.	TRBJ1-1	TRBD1	TGTGCCAGCACACAGGGGGAGAACACTGAAGCTTTCTTT	CASTQGENTEAFF
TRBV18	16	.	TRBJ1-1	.	TGTGCCAGCTCACCACCGGCTGGTTGGGGGGGCACTGAAGCTTTCTTT	CASSPPAGWGGTEAFF
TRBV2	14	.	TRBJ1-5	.	TGTGCCAGCAGTACTGCTGGGGGCTTTCAGCCCCAGCATTTT	CASSTAGGFQPQHF
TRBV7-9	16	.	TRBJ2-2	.	TGTGCCAGCAGCTCTACCCGCTTAAGATTCACCGGGGAGCTGTTTTTT	CASSSTRLRFTGELFF
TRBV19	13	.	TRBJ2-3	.	TGTGCCAGTAGTCACGGGAACACAGATACGCAGTATTTT	CASSHGNTDTQYF
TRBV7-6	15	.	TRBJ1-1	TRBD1	TGTGCCAGCAGCTTAGAAGGGGGCGCGAGGACTGAAGCTTTCTTT	CASSLEGGARTEAFF
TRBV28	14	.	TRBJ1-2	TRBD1	TGTGCCAGCAGTTTCGGACAGGGCGTCTATGGCTACACCTTC	CASSFGQGVYGYTF
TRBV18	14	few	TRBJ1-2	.	TGTGCCAGCTCACCAGACGGCAGAACAGATGGCTACACCTTC	CASSPDGRTDGYTF
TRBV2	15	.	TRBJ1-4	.	TGTGCCAGCAGTGAAAACCCGGCCAGGGTAGTAAAACTGTTTTTT	CASSENPARVVKLFF
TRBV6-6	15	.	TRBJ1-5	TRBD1	TGTGCCAGCAGTTACGGGACAGATAGCAATCAGCCCCAGCATTTT	CASSYGTDSNQPQHF